The T cell receptor beta chain under discussion was sequenced for a study of T cells in Graves' hyperthyroidism and ophthalmopathy. Study-level points and caveats: Median prediction lead before ophthalmopathy onset was 5 to 7 months with the model.

The V segment lost 6 bases and the J segment 6 bases; nucleotides outside the gene matches: 12. The CDR3 spans 15 residues. Germline loops: CDR1 DFQATT, CDR2 SNEGSKA (reference sequence). Those with hyperthyroidism were 18 to 65 years old, newly diagnosed, and ill for under 2 months. TCR beta CDR3 region amplification was performed from RNA transcripts. The TCR CDR3 first-round RT-PCR relied on the HTBI primer set. TCRdb reprocessed the multiplex PCR reads via MiXCR and lists one record per CDR3 protein. The sample has approximately 370,000 distinct CDR3 sequences; about a sixth are singletons. This clonotype has a count of ten or more. What it binds is unknown.

The V call is TRBV20-1, the J call TRBJ1-5; 9 nucleotides align to TRBD1. Sequencing used blood. The receptor was derived from a woman under 40 with Graves' hyperthyroidism that later progressed to Graves' ophthalmopathy. The DNA of the CDR3 is TGCAGTGCCCGACAGGGGGTGGCCCCGGTTCAGCCCCAGCATTTT. This encodes CSARQGVAPVQPQHF.